The source of this T cell receptor (beta chain) is a study of T-cell memory formation after mild COVID-19. Notes on the study in general: Some clones that responded turned up in pre-infection memory, which suggests that cross-reactive memory joined in. Mostly located in CM and EM were contracting CD4+ clones, with contracting CD8+ clones located in EMRA.

A single record per CDR3 protein comes from TCRdb applying MiXCR to the 5' RACE reads. The sample has tens of thousands of distinct CDR3 sequences, roughly 7.5% seen once; the top ten hold just under 30%. Trimming shortened V by 1 base and J by 10 bases, and 13 bases separated the two germline ends. The CDR3 has 13 residues. This clonotype came up many times. Its target is unknown. The sequence came from a man younger than 35 who had mild COVID-19 (a few samples of this study predate the infection). Cell type and time point are not known. V gene TRBV12-3 or TRBV12-4 combines with J gene TRBJ1-2; unclear D gene. The sequenced sample consisted of PBMCs or a T cell subset sorted from them (not recorded which). The CDR3 region is CASSLGEARAYTF. The CDR3 nucleotides read TGTGCCAGCAGTTTAGGAGAGGCCAGAGCCTACACCTTC.